This T cell receptor beta chain was observed in a study of OX40 agonist ivuxolimab in advanced cancers. General study results and limits: CD8+ T cells were the subset that, on average, had more expanded clones than CD4+.

J lost 8 bases, V lost 3 bases, and 7 bases had no gene match. From germline, CDR1 is SGHDT and CDR2 YYEEEE. This CDR3 comprises 13 residues. Of note for this clone: Its target is not known.

Sequencing used immunoSEQ multiplex PCR; TCRdb keeps in-frame clones, though not all of them. Of about 77,000 clones detected, about 90% appear once; the ten largest clones hold approximately 2.3%. The TCR comes from an adult with an advanced solid tumor such as melanoma, head and neck, liver or kidney cancer. This chain links TRBV5-6 with TRBJ1-2; 7 positions match TRBD1. The source material was CD4+ or CD8+ T cells sorted from blood, sampled in a trial of the OX40 agonist ivuxolimab. The CDR3 DNA is TGTGCCAGCAGCTGGGACAGAGGAAACGGCTACACCTTC. Its protein product is CASSWDRGNGYTF.